Following are 24 T cell receptor beta chains from one sample sequenced in a study of blood T cell repertoires in COVID-19. The protocol was immunoSEQ multiplex PCR, while the TCRdb copy is restricted to in-frame clones and leaves out a portion. In the table there are fewer than 350,000 clones, approximately 91% of which are singletons. The sample consisted of PBMCs or T cells enriched from blood (not recorded which). The receptors come from a woman in her twenties or thirties who had recovered from COVID-19.

This clone was seen only once. The genes are TRBV11-2 and TRBJ2-5, with TRBD2 matching over 10 bases. The CDR3 totals 16 residues. CDR1 is SGHAT and CDR2 is FQNNGV in the germline V gene. V shed 0 bases and J 1 base; nucleotides not matched to a gene: 2. The CDR3 sequence: CASSLELAGVQETQYF. Here the CDR3 DNA reads TGTGCCAGCAGCTTAGAGCTAGCGGGGGTCCAAGAGACCCAGTACTTC.

This chain connects TRBV2 to TRBJ2-1, with 12 bases aligning to TRBD2. V gave up 8 bases and J gave up 7 bases; unmatched junction bases: 6. This CDR3 has 14 residues. The germline V gene has CDR1 SNHLY and CDR2 FYNNEI. This CDR3 is CASPSGRAGNEQFF. DNA for the CDR3: TGTGCCAGCCCTAGCGGGAGGGCCGGAAATGAGCAGTTCTTC.

The chain is built from TRBV7-9 and TRBJ1-4, with D possibly TRBD1 on 5 matching bases. CDR1 SEHNR and CDR2 FQNEAQ come from the germline V gene (reference sequence). V was trimmed by 4 bases and J by 4 bases, leaving 10 bases between them. The CDR3 loop spans 14 amino acids. DNA of the CDR3: TGTGCCAGCAGCTCGGGACTCTTTAATGAAAAACTGTTTTTT. Protein product: CASSSGLFNEKLFF.

The chain has TRBV25-1 and TRBJ1-3; D unresolved. Deletions cut 5 bases from V and 3 bases from J, with 11 bases between. The germline V gene encodes CDR1 MGHDK and CDR2 SYGVNS. This CDR3 contains 14 residues. The CDR3 DNA reads as TGTGCCAGCAGTCGAGGGCAGTATGGAAACACCATATATTTT. Its translation is CASSRGQYGNTIYF.

The chain uses TRBV4-1 and TRBJ2-5; 11 bases are shared with TRBD2. Germline CDR1 is MGHRA and CDR2 is YSYEKL. V lost 4 bases, J lost 3 bases, and 13 bases stayed unmatched. This CDR3 comprises 18 residues. The CDR3 sequence: CASSPGRLAGGFKETQYF. The CDR3, as DNA: TGCGCCAGCAGCCCAGGCCGTCTAGCGGGAGGTTTTAAAGAGACCCAGTACTTC.

The chain carries TRBV5-1 and TRBJ1-4, with D hard to call. Per the germline V gene, CDR1 is SGHRS and CDR2 is YFSETQ. Trimming removed 4 bases from V and 8 bases from J, with 21 bases in between. The CDR3 length is 16 residues. Here the CDR3 reads CASSRYANPEAEKLFF. The CDR3 bases are TGCGCCAGCAGCCGATACGCAAACCCGGAGGCAGAAAAACTGTTTTTT.

The chain recombines TRBV28 with TRBJ2-7; no clear D gene. Trimming pared 2 bases from V and 2 bases from J, leaving 7 bases between. This CDR3 has 13 amino acids. Germline loops: CDR1 MDHEN, CDR2 SYDVKM. CDR3 residues: CASSLQTAYEQYF. Written as DNA, the CDR3 is TGTGCCAGCAGTTTACAGACTGCCTACGAGCAGTACTTC.

The chain combines TRBV24-1 with TRBJ1-1; D remains unclear. The V end was cut by 1 base, the J end by 1 base, with 12 bases between. The CDR3 runs 16 residues. Looked up from germline, CDR1 is KGHDR and CDR2 is SFDVKD. Here the CDR3 reads CATSDFSQAWNTEAFF. DNA of the CDR3: TGTGCCACCAGTGATTTCTCCCAGGCCTGGAACACTGAAGCTTTCTTT.

This clone was found a few times. The chain has TRBV4-3 and TRBJ2-3; 11 positions agree with TRBD2. The germline V gene encodes CDR1 LGHNA and CDR2 YSLEER. Losses at the gene ends were 5 bases for V and 3 bases for J; bases not matched to a gene: 4. The CDR3 sequence is 15 residues long. The CDR3 sequence: CASSLAGGPTDTQYF. The CDR3 coding sequence is TGCGCCAGCAGCTTAGCGGGGGGGCCGACAGATACGCAGTATTTT.

The CDR3 bases are TGCGCCAGCAGCCTTGAGGGAGGCTCTGGAAACACCATATATTTT. Residues: CASSLEGGSGNTIYF. V usage is TRBV4-3 and J usage is TRBJ1-3, with D unresolved. Germline V gene lookup returns CDR1 LGHNA and CDR2 YSLEER. Trimming pared 4 bases from V and 0 bases from J, leaving 10 bases between. The CDR3 covers 15 residues.

The V and J genes are TRBV4-3 and TRBJ2-3; TRBD2 matches 12 bases. The V gene's germline CDR1 is LGHNA and CDR2 YSLEER. V was clipped by 0 bases and J by 2 bases; unmatched bases: 6. The CDR3 has 18 residues. CDR3 coding DNA: TGCGCCAGCAGCCAAGAAGTTCTAGCGGGGGGGTACACAGATACGCAGTATTTT. Its protein is CASSQEVLAGGYTDTQYF.

V gene TRBV5-6 combines with J gene TRBJ2-1, with TRBD2 matching 7 bases. Looked up from germline, CDR1 is SGHDT and CDR2 is YYEEEE. The V and J ends lost 3 bases and 3 bases, in that order; junction bases with no gene match: 3. There are 14 residues in the CDR3. CDR3 DNA sequence: TGTGCCAGCAGCTATGGGACTAACTACAATGAGCAGTTCTTC. Amino acid sequence: CASSYGTNYNEQFF.

This clone was seen a handful of times. V gene TRBV29-1 combines with J gene TRBJ2-6, with TRBD1 identical over 8 bases. The CDR3 contains 14 residues. V lost 6 bases and J lost 2; bases outside the gene matches: 3. Germline V gene lookup returns CDR1 SQVTM and CDR2 ANQGSEA. CDR3 amino acids: CSVSQGAGANVLTF. CDR3 in DNA: TGCAGCGTGTCACAGGGGGCTGGGGCCAACGTCCTGACTTTC.

This clone was observed many times. This sequence joins TRBV4-3 and TRBJ1-5, with unresolved D. Trimming removed 0 bases at V and 4 bases at J, with 13 bases between. The germline V gene encodes CDR1 LGHNA and CDR2 YSLEER. CDR3 length: 16 residues. CDR3 coding DNA: TGCGCCAGCAGCCAAGATCTTTGGGCAGCAAATCAGCCCCAGCATTTT. It is translated as CASSQDLWAANQPQHF.

This chain connects TRBV13 to TRBJ1-2, with 7 nucleotides matching TRBD1. This CDR3 region has 14 residues. The V gene end was trimmed by 5 bases and the J gene end by 0 bases; junction bases not matched to a gene: 3. From germline, CDR1 is PRHDT and CDR2 FYEKMQ (reference sequence). The DNA of the CDR3 is TGTGCCAGCAGCCCCGGGACAGCTAACTATGGCTACACCTTC. This gives the protein CASSPGTANYGYTF. The entire variable domain, with the rest obtained from reference TRBV13 and TRBJ1-2, is as follows: AAGVIQSPRHLIKEKRETATLKCYPIPRHDTVYWYQQGPGQDPQFLISFYEKMQSDKGSIPDRFSAQQFSDYHSELNMSSLELGDSALYFCASSPGTANYGYTFGSGTRLTVV.

J is TRBJ2-5 and V is TRBV12-3 or TRBV12-4; TRBD2 matches 7 bases. The J segment lost 5 bases and the V segment lost 4 bases, leaving 4 bases of the junction unmatched. The CDR3 consists of 13 residues. Written as DNA, the CDR3 is TGTGCCAGCAGTTATATGGGAGGGGAGACCCAGTACTTC. Its protein is CASSYMGGETQYF.

The genes are TRBV9 and TRBJ2-3; TRBD1 matches 7 bases. Looked up from germline, CDR1 is SGDLS and CDR2 is YYNGEE. CDR3 length: 16 amino acids. V lost 3 bases to trimming and J lost 1 base; unmatched junction nucleotides: 8. The CDR3 DNA sequence: TGTGCCAGCAGCGGACCGGACAGGTTGGGCACAGATACGCAGTATTTT. This translates into CASSGPDRLGTDTQYF.

J is TRBJ1-6 and V is TRBV9, with 8 positions matching TRBD1. The V gene's germline CDR1 is SGDLS and CDR2 YYNGEE. The V gene end was trimmed by 0 bases and the J gene end by 10 bases; junction bases not matched to a gene: 9. CDR3 length: 16 residues. The CDR3 DNA follows: TGTGCCAGCAGCGTAGCTAACACAGGGGGTGGCTCACCCCTCCACTTT. Protein sequence: CASSVANTGGGSPLHF. The full variable domain, its missing parts supplied by reference TRBV9 and TRBJ1-6, is DSGVTQTPKHLITATGQRVTLRCSPRSGDLSVYWYQQSLDQGLQFLIQYYNGEERAKGNILERFSAQQFPDLHSELNLSSLELGDSALYFCASSVANTGGGSPLHFGNGTRLTVT.

This chain links TRBV18 with TRBJ2-7; D gene unclear. Between the trimmed V and J ends, which lost 3 bases and 7 bases, there was a span of 16 bases. In germline, CDR1 is KGHSH, CDR2 LQKENI. CDR3 size: 14 residues. This CDR3 is CASSPLVAGGEQYF. For the CDR3, the DNA is TGTGCCAGCTCACCCCTGGTAGCCGGTGGGGAGCAGTACTTC.

J is TRBJ2-5 and V is TRBV7-9; 8 positions match TRBD2. V lost 2 bases, J lost 1 base, and 6 bases stayed unmatched. CDR3 length equals 16 residues. In germline, CDR1 is SEHNR, CDR2 FQNEAQ (reference sequence). The CDR3 DNA reads TGTGCCAGCAGCTTACTTTGGCGGGAGGTCCAAGAGACCCAGTACTTC. It codes for CASSLLWREVQETQYF.

The rearrangement joins TRBV9 to TRBJ2-5, with 9 nucleotides matching TRBD2. The CDR3 spans 18 residues. Germline assignment: CDR1 SGDLS and CDR2 YYNGEE. V shed 0 bases, J shed 1 base, and the junction held 10 bases outside the gene matches. The CDR3 sequence: CASSVGGLAGSRQETQYF. The CDR3 DNA reads as TGTGCCAGCAGCGTAGGAGGGCTAGCGGGAAGCCGCCAAGAGACCCAGTACTTC. Based on the CDR3 plus reference TRBV9 and TRBJ2-5, the full variable domain is DSGVTQTPKHLITATGQRVTLRCSPRSGDLSVYWYQQSLDQGLQFLIQYYNGEERAKGNILERFSAQQFPDLHSELNLSSLELGDSALYFCASSVGGLAGSRQETQYFGPGTRLLVL.

The gene calls are TRBV7-8 and TRBJ1-3; D unresolved. CDR1 is SGHVS, CDR2 FQNEAQ, per germline. This CDR3 contains 17 residues. V lost 3 bases, J lost 0 bases, and 15 bases lay in between. In DNA form, the CDR3 reads TGTGCCAGCAGCTTCACCCTGGGCCGTGTCTCTGGAAACACCATATATTTT. Translation: CASSFTLGRVSGNTIYF.

The chain has TRBV27 and TRBJ2-7; 9 bases line up with TRBD2. CDR1 is MNHEY and CDR2 is SMNVEV in the germline V gene (reference sequence). The ends lost 3 bases at V and 1 base at J; junction bases unmatched: 4. CDR3 length: 15 amino acids. The DNA for the CDR3 is TGTGCCAGCAGTTTCACAGCGGGAGGTTCCTACGAGCAGTACTTC. Translated: CASSFTAGGSYEQYF.

J is TRBJ1-6 and V is TRBV3-1 (or the pseudogene TRBV3-2); TRBD1 matches at 8 bases. Germline values: CDR1 LGHDT, CDR2 YNNKEL (reference sequence). The CDR3 has 14 amino acids. Trimming took 4 bases from V and 7 from J; bases not matched to a gene: 3. CDR3 sequence: CASSLQGGNSPLHF. The CDR3 DNA follows: TGTGCCAGCAGCCTACAGGGGGGAAATTCACCCCTCCACTTT.